This T cell receptor (beta chain) was profiled in a study of T cell responses to AZD1222 COVID-19 vaccine (dated by TCRdb to 2020 to 2022). With respect to the entire study: A total of around 240 trial participants underwent TCR sequencing, of whom about 200 had received two doses of AZD1222 and some 26 had received two doses of the MenACWY control vaccine. Trial participants were enrolled by age into 18-55, 56-69 and 70-plus year subgroups, with roughly 150, 30 and 60 TCR-sequenced participants respectively. The full study reports these points: The vaccine-associated CD4 TCRs covered the entire spike protein, and the dominant responses fell in regions 160-218 and 743-854. After two AZD1222 doses, both the breadth and the depth of spike-specific TCRs were significantly higher than at day 0 and than in MenACWY recipients. Participants were mostly white British, with more females than males. The authors suggested clonal diversity may have been underestimated. Nearly half of unique spike-specific TCRs reportedly recognized epitopes outside regions mutated in the B.1.351 and B.1.1.7 variants. Because no day 14 peak-response samples were available, the repertoires could be characterized only after the peak T cell response. Conclusions about previously exposed vaccinees were limited because only a handful of AZD1222 recipients were SARS-CoV-2 seropositive at baseline. In the small 56-69-year group, the increase in depth fell short of significance, most likely because of low power.

The sample's time point label, in plain terms: about 28 days (+/-7) after the second vaccine dose. AZD1222 recipients with second doses at about 4 weeks or about 12 weeks were pooled, because spike-specific TCR depth and breadth did not differ between schedules. Vaccinee samples were obtained from the UK trials COV001 and COV002, which included a single-blind randomized controlled phase 2/3 trial of AZD1222 (ChAdOx1 nCoV-19) in healthy adults. Trial participant PBMC samples were collected at day 0 and day 28 after the second dose for TCRbeta chain sequencing. Points on this clone: What antigen it recognizes has not been identified. Per-nucleotide qualities are absent, and no much larger clonotype sits a single base away.

The CDR3 regions of human TCRbeta chains were subjected to immunosequencing. In the original analysis: TCRs in the repertoires were compared against a reference library of SARS-CoV-2-specific TCRs that had been generated with the MIRA antigen-specificity platform. Breadth was defined as the fraction of unique TCRs that were SARS-CoV-2-associated. Depth was defined as the fraction of total T cells that were SARS-CoV-2-associated. Each spike-specific TCR was assigned to its reactive spike region and to a CD4 or CD8 class using the MIRA data. Log10-transformed breadth and depth values were compared by one-way ANOVA with Sidak's multiple comparisons tests. TCRdb limited this immuneACCESS table to in-frame rearrangements with V and J called. A share of clones is missing; checked studies link under half to unresolved V genes, and the rest is unexplained. Clone size and the V and J calls come from that table; the DNA yielded D and trimming. The sample yields 100,000 to 140,000 clones; 75% to 95% were counted once. Clones ranked in the top ten supply about 6.8% of the sample.

Sequences were derived from peripheral blood, sampled 28 days after the second AZD1222 dose. The clonotype comes from an adult who received the AZD1222 COVID-19 vaccine.

The nucleotide sequence reads TGCGCCAGCAGTTTACGGGGGGAAATGAACACTGAAGCTTTCTTT. It codes for CASSLRGEMNTEAFF. The chain was built from TRBV4-3 and TRBJ1-1; a tentative D match to TRBD1 spans 5 bases. Trimming at the junction amounts to 6 bases on V and 0 bases on J, and the germline ends lie 14 bases apart. Its CDR3 holds 15 amino acids, cysteine through phenylalanine. Only the CDR3 part of the read is kept: 45 bases, read in frame from the first base. CDR1 is given as LGHNA and CDR2 as YSLEER, both from the germline V gene.